Below are 23 T cell receptor beta chains sequenced from a single sample in a study of T cells after yellow fever vaccination. Each CDR3 protein gets one entry after TCRdb re-called the 5' RACE reads with MiXCR. The sample consists of 150,000 to 200,000 distinct CDR3 sequences, approximately 9.9% of them appearing once. Sequences were derived from CD8+ T cells sorted from PBMCs, sampled 15 days after the yellow fever booster vaccination. These receptors were collected from a man between 18 and 35 years old who received the YFV17D yellow fever vaccine.

This clonotype showed up just a few times. V usage is TRBV13 and J usage is TRBJ2-2; 9 positions match TRBD1. CDR1 and CDR2 (germline): PRHDT, FYEKMQ (reference sequence). V was pared by 5 bases and J by 5 bases, with 6 bases of the junction left unmatched. The CDR3 length is 15 residues. The CDR3 loop reads CASSTGQGGTGELFF. CDR3 coding DNA: TGTGCCAGCAGCACGGGACAGGGTGGAACCGGGGAGCTGTTTTTT.

V is TRBV7-6 and J is TRBJ2-3; 7 bases map to TRBD2. V trimming: 0 bases; J trimming: 4 bases; junction bases outside the gene matches: 7. From germline, CDR1 is SGHVS and CDR2 FNYEAQ. This CDR3 is built from 16 residues. CDR3 residues: CASSLASQRGADTQYF. CDR3 DNA: TGTGCCAGCAGCTTAGCGTCCCAGCGGGGCGCAGATACGCAGTATTTT.

This chain connects TRBV4-3 to TRBJ2-2, with D possibly being TRBD1 (5 bases). Germline V gives CDR1 LGHNA, CDR2 YSLEER. V lost 0 bases and J 0 bases, leaving 8 bases between the germline ends. The CDR3 has 16 residues. CDR3: CASSQDQGTNTGELFF. The CDR3 bases are TGCGCCAGCAGCCAAGACCAGGGAACGAACACCGGGGAGCTGTTTTTT.

The chain carries TRBV28 and TRBJ1-2; D not certain. Germline CDR1 MDHEN, CDR2 SYDVKM. V lost 2 bases and J 4 bases, leaving 11 bases between the germline ends. CDR3 length: 14 residues. This CDR3 is CASSLTTRAYGYTF. DNA for the CDR3: TGTGCCAGCAGTTTAACTACCCGAGCCTATGGCTACACCTTC.

This clonotype was seen ten or more times. The CDR3 bases are TGCGCCAGCAGCCAAGGAGTAGCGGGGATCCGGGAGGAGACCCAGTACTTC. It specifies CASSQGVAGIREETQYF. The chain joins TRBV4-3 to TRBJ2-5, with 8 nucleotides matching TRBD2. This CDR3 is 17 amino acids long. Looked up from germline, CDR1 is LGHNA and CDR2 is YSLEER. With 1 base clipped from V and 5 bases from J, the junction kept 12 bases outside the gene matches.

This clonotype was observed many times. This chain uses TRBV6-2 or TRBV6-3 with TRBJ2-5; D gene uncertain. V was clipped by 4 bases and J by 2 bases, with 11 bases between them. CDR3 length: 14 residues. Looked up from germline, CDR1 is MNHEY and CDR2 is SVGEGT. In DNA, the CDR3 is TGTGCCAGCAGTTCCTCGGTGGAGCAAGAGACCCAGTACTTC. Translating it yields CASSSSVEQETQYF.

This clonotype was found a few times. Here the CDR3 reads CASSRQGDEEKLFF. In DNA form, the CDR3 reads TGCGCCAGCAGTCGACAGGGGGATGAGGAAAAACTGTTTTTT. The chain recombines TRBV23-1 with TRBJ1-4; 9 positions match TRBD1. TRBV23-1 is reported as an ORF; its role is uncertain. The CDR3 is 14 residues long. V shed 4 bases and J 8 bases; nucleotides not matched to a gene: 5.

The rearrangement joins TRBV6-6 to TRBJ2-2, with TRBD2 identical over 15 bases. CDR1 is MNHNY and CDR2 is SVGAGI in the germline V gene (reference sequence). The J segment lost 8 bases and the V segment lost 8 bases, leaving 6 bases of the junction unmatched. The CDR3 sequence is 15 residues long. DNA for the CDR3: TGTGCCAGCGCGGGGACTAGCGGGGGGAGAGGGGAGCTGTTTTTT. Translation: CASAGTSGGRGELFF.

This clonotype was observed a handful of times. The chain is built from TRBV9 and TRBJ2-3, with 7 bases aligning to TRBD2. The V and J ends lost 3 bases and 2 bases, in that order; junction bases with no gene match: 6. The germline gives CDR1 SGDLS, CDR2 YYNGEE. The CDR3 is 15 residues long. CDR3 nucleotide sequence: TGTGCCAGCAGCGCCTGGGGGGGAGACACAGATACGCAGTATTTT. This translates into CASSAWGGDTDTQYF.

In this sample, this clonotype turned up a few times. The DNA of the CDR3 is TGCAGCGCCGGACAAGTCAATCAGCCCCAGCATTTT. Translated: CSAGQVNQPQHF. The V and J genes are TRBV29-1 and TRBJ1-5; D is possibly TRBD1 (5 bases). Germline CDR1 is SQVTM and CDR2 is ANQGSEA. CDR3 length equals 12 residues. V was clipped by 7 bases and J by 3 bases, with 10 bases between them.

V gene TRBV6-2 or TRBV6-3 combines with J gene TRBJ2-7, with D possibly matching TRBD2 (5 bases). Germline loops: CDR1 MNHEY, CDR2 SVGEGT. V was pared by 6 bases and J by 12 bases, with 15 bases between. The CDR3 sequence is 11 residues long. CDR3 in DNA: TGTGCCAGCAGCTCCACGGAGGATGCGTACTTC. It translates to CASSSTEDAYF.

This rearrangement joins TRBV7-4 to TRBJ2-5, with D perhaps given as TRBD1 or TRBD2 (5 bases each). The CDR3 length is 13 residues. The V and J ends lost 6 bases and 2 bases respectively, with 10 bases between them. Germline CDR1 SGHVT, CDR2 SQSDAQ. CDR3 nucleotide sequence: TGTGCCAGCAGGGTGGGGGAACAAGAGACCCAGTACTTC. This sequence encodes CASRVGEQETQYF.

This clonotype was observed many times. V is TRBV9 and J is TRBJ2-7; 10 bases align to TRBD1. Trimming removed 4 bases from V and 2 bases from J; junction bases left unmatched: 6. The CDR3 contains 15 residues. From germline, CDR1 is SGDLS and CDR2 YYNGEE. In nucleotides, the CDR3 is TGTGCCAGCAGCTCCCGGGACAGGGGAGCCTACGAGCAGTACTTC. The encoded protein is CASSSRDRGAYEQYF.

The chain couples TRBV5-1 to TRBJ1-1, with 7 bases lining up with TRBD1. This CDR3 has 14 residues. V shed 0 bases, J shed 4 bases, and the junction held 3 bases outside the gene matches. The germline V gene has CDR1 SGHRS and CDR2 YFSETQ. CDR3 nucleotides: TGCGCCAGCAGCTTGGCTGGACAGGCCACTGAAGCTTTCTTT. Residues: CASSLAGQATEAFF.

The sample holds many counts of this clonotype. The V and J genes are TRBV5-1 and TRBJ2-5; unclear D gene. Trimming left V 4 bases short and J 3 bases short, with 13 bases between. Germline V CDR1 and CDR2: SGHRS, YFSETQ. CDR3 length: 14 amino acids. The CDR3 protein is CASSPDRQEETQYF. CDR3 in DNA: TGCGCCAGCAGCCCAGACCGACAAGAAGAGACCCAGTACTTC.

This clonotype was counted ten times or more. The chain joins TRBV28 to TRBJ2-2; D is possibly TRBD1 (5 bases). Trimming cost V 2 bases and J 1 base, with 5 bases left between them. The length of the CDR3 is 14 residues. CDR1 MDHEN and CDR2 SYDVKM come from the germline V gene. As DNA, the CDR3 is TGTGCCAGCAGTTTAGGACAGAACACCGGGGAGCTGTTTTTT. Translated, it gives CASSLGQNTGELFF. The full variable domain, in which reference TRBV28 and TRBJ2-2 provide the parts outside the CDR3, is DVKVTQSSRYLVKRTGEKVFLECVQDMDHENMFWYRQDPGLGLRLIYFSYDVKMKEKGDIPEGYSVSREKKERFSLILESASTNQTSMYLCASSLGQNTGELFFGEGSRLTVL.

The sample holds a few counts of this clonotype. The J gene is TRBJ1-1, the V gene TRBV25-1, with D unclear. This CDR3 contains 15 residues. Germline CDR1 is MGHDK and CDR2 is SYGVNS. V lost 1 base and J lost 3, with 12 bases in between. CDR3 sequence (DNA): TGTGCCAGCAGTGAATCCCACGGTCTGGACACTGAAGCTTTCTTT. It specifies CASSESHGLDTEAFF.

This clonotype was counted at least ten times. The V call is TRBV7-9, the J call TRBJ1-2; D might be TRBD1 (6 bases). V was clipped by 1 base and J by 3 bases, with 12 bases between them. This CDR3 has 15 amino acids. Germline V CDR1 and CDR2: SEHNR, FQNEAQ (reference sequence). CDR3 sequence (DNA): TGTGCCAGCAGCTTAGGGACAGTTCAACACTATGGCTACACCTTC. It codes for CASSLGTVQHYGYTF.

At least ten counts were recorded for this clonotype. The chain recombines TRBV7-9 with TRBJ1-6, with D possibly matching TRBD1 (5 bases). Germline loops: CDR1 SEHNR, CDR2 FQNEAQ (reference sequence). The V end was cut by 8 bases, the J end by 12 bases, with 17 bases between. This CDR3 has 13 amino acids. The DNA for the CDR3 is TGTGCCAGCTCGAATCGATTAGGGGAACCCCTCCACTTT. Its protein is CASSNRLGEPLHF. Using reference TRBV7-9 and TRBJ1-6 for the parts outside the CDR3, the full variable domain is DTGVSQNPRHKITKRGQNVTFRCDPISEHNRLYWYRQTLGQGPEFLTYFQNEAQLEKSRLLSDRFSAERPKGSFSTLEIQRTEQGDSAMYLCASSNRLGEPLHFGNGTRLTVT.

A few counts support this clonotype. The chain combines TRBV4-3 with TRBJ1-5; D is uncertain. Per the germline V gene, CDR1 is LGHNA and CDR2 is YSLEER. The CDR3 spans 17 residues. V lost 4 bases to trimming and J lost 4 bases, with 20 bases between them. The chain's CDR3 is CASSPDPWPGVNQPQHF. The CDR3 DNA sequence: TGCGCCAGCAGCCCCGATCCATGGCCTGGGGTAAATCAGCCCCAGCATTTT.

V gene TRBV5-1 combines with J gene TRBJ2-5, with TRBD2 matching 11 bases. The CDR3 is 16 residues long. Trimming cost V 5 bases and J 2 bases; bases outside gene matches: 8. CDR1 is SGHRS, CDR2 YFSETQ, per germline. CDR3 bases: TGCGCCAGCAGGTACGGGACTAGCGGCTTACAAGAGACCCAGTACTTC. It codes for CASRYGTSGLQETQYF.

This clonotype has only a few counts. This chain uses TRBV7-6 with TRBJ2-3; TRBD2 agrees at 9 bases. Germline V gene data show CDR1 as SGHVS and CDR2 as FNYEAQ. The V segment lost 5 bases and the J segment 0 bases; nucleotides outside the gene matches: 6. The CDR3 spans 16 residues. As DNA, the CDR3 is TGTGCCAGCAGCAATTTAGCGGGGGTGAGCACAGATACGCAGTATTTT. Its protein is CASSNLAGVSTDTQYF.

The sample holds a few counts of this clonotype. The rearrangement uses TRBV27 and TRBJ1-2; possibly TRBD1 for D (5 bases). The CDR3 loop spans 15 amino acids. Per the germline V gene, CDR1 is MNHEY and CDR2 is SMNVEV (reference sequence). V lost 5 bases to trimming and J lost 5 bases, with 18 bases between them. CDR3 loop: CASSKLDTLGYGYTF. The CDR3 DNA sequence: TGTGCCAGCAGTAAACTGGACACCCTGGGGTATGGCTACACCTTC.